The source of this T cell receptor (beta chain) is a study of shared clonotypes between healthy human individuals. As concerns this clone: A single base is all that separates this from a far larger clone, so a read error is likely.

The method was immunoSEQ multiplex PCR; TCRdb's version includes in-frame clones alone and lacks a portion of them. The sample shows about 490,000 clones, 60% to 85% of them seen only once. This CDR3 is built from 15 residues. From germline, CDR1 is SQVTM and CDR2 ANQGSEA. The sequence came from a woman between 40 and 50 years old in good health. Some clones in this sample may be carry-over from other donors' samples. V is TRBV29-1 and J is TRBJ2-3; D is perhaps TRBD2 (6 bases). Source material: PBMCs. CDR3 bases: TGCAGCGTTGTCTTGCCGGTAACTAGCACAGATACGCGGTATTTT. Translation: CSVVLPVTSTDTRYF.